This T cell receptor beta chain was identified in a study of response to subunit inactivated influenza vaccine (dated by TCRdb to 2017 to 2018). For the wider study: The study used deep quantitative T cell receptor repertoire profiling to track responses to a trivalent subunit inactivated influenza vaccine.

The library was obtained by RT-PCR. The sequencing machine was an Illumina HiSeq 2500. TCRdb redid the processing of the public reads, applying fastp at Q25 and MiXCR, and retained in-frame beta chains. Merged by CDR3 protein, the rows form single entries marked with the most common genes and DNA. The sample records 200,000 to 300,000 distinct CDR3 sequences, more than 10% of which are singletons. The ten largest clones add up to 7.5% to 10% of the sample. Details on this clonotype: Its antigen target is currently unknown. The input lacks base qualities; no much larger clone sits a single base away.

The junction carries 9 bases between V and J, which are trimmed by 4 bases and 6 bases respectively. The germline V gene (reference sequence) specifies WNHNN as CDR1 and SYGVQD as CDR2. The CDR3 sequence holds 12 residues, the cysteine and phenylalanine included. The retained sequence is limited to the CDR3, 36 bases, with the frame set at the first base. Results and caveats for the whole study, not just this receptor: The authors proposed that each seasonal influenza vaccination may bring in only a limited number of new T cells.

The chain is encoded by TRBV10-1 joined to TRBJ1-1; TRBD1 is possibly the D segment (5 matching bases). Specimen: non-naive T cells sorted from PBMCs, collected 14 days before vaccination. The meaning of the sample's cell subset or site label: memory T cell fraction. This receptor was taken from a man between 50 and 59 years old who received an inactivated influenza vaccine. Donor details come from another sample of the same person, matched by shared clones. This receptor carries the CDR3 CASSVTGAEAFF. The sequenced DNA: TGCGCCAGCAGTGTTACGGGGGCTGAAGCTTTCTTT.